Described below is a single T cell receptor beta chain sequence and its context. The antigen is undetermined. The data were obtained in a study of T cell responses to AZD1222 COVID-19 vaccine. Using immunoSEQ multiplex PCR, the repertoire was profiled, and TCRdb retains in-frame clones only, with some absent. The table records some 67,000 clones, around 82% of them present only once. The V gene's germline CDR1 is SEHNR and CDR2 FQNEAQ (reference sequence). The V gene end was trimmed by 5 bases and the J gene end by 6 bases; junction bases not matched to a gene: 15. The CDR3 is 17 amino acids. Whole-study results and caveats: As reported, nearly half of all spike-specific TCRs target variant regions that are unmutated.

This clonotype was obtained from an adult who received the AZD1222 COVID-19 vaccine. The chain carries TRBV7-9 and TRBJ2-2; TRBD1 agrees at 7 bases. This material consisted of peripheral blood, taken 28 days after the second AZD1222 dose. The CDR3 region has the DNA TGTGCCAGCAGCAACACAGGGGCCTTCATACCCCCCGGGGAGCTGTTTTTT. Its protein is CASSNTGAFIPPGELFF.